This T cell receptor beta chain appears in the sequencing data of a study of identical twins. Study-level findings and limits: Modeled out-of-frame TCR alpha sharing in monozygotic twins fell below observed levels.

With template switching, a universal primer site was added, and the cDNA carried unique molecular identifiers. TCRdb recomputed calls from the 5' RACE reads with MiXCR, one row per CDR3 protein. The sample gives 700,000 or so distinct CDR3 sequences, 8.5% to 9.5% of which show up once; about 0.98% is in the top ten. Germline CDR1 MNHEY, CDR2 SMNVEV (reference sequence). Trimming took 5 bases from V and 1 from J, leaving 14 bases between them. The CDR3 sequence is 15 residues long. In this sample, this clonotype turned up many times. What it recognizes is unknown. The same sample was also used in a study of yellow fever vaccine responses in identical twins.

The chain couples TRBV27 to TRBJ2-5; D gene unclear. The sequence came from a woman aged 18 to 35 in good health. Source material: PBMCs. The CDR3 sequence: CASSPSTTGQETQYF. The CDR3 DNA follows: TGTGCCAGCAGTCCCAGCACCACGGGCCAAGAGACCCAGTACTTC.